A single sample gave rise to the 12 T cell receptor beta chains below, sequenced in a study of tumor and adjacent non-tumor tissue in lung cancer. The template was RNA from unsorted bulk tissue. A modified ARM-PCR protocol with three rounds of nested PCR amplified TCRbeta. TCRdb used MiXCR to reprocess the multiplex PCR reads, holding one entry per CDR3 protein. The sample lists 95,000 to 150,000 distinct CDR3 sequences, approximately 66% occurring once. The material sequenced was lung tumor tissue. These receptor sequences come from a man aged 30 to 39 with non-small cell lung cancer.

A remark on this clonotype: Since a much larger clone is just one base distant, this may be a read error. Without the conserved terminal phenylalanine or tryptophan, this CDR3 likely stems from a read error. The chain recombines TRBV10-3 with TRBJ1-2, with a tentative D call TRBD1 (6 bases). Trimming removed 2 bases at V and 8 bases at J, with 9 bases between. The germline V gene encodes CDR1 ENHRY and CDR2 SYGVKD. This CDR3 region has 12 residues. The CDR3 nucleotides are TGTGCCATCAGTGAGACAGGGTCAGGCTACACCTTA. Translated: CAISETGSGYTL.

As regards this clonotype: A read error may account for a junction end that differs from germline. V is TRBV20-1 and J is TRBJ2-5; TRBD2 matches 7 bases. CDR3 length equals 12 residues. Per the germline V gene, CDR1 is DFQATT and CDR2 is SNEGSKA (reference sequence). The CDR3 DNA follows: TGCAGTACTAGAATCGGGGGGAAGACCCAGTACTTC. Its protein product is CSTRIGGKTQYF.

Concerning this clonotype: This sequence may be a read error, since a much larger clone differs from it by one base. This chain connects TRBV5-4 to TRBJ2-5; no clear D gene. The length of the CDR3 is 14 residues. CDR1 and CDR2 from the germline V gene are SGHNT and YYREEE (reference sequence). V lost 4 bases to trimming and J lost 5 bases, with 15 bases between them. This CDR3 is CASSPHGYRETQYF. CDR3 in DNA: TGTGCCAGCAGCCCGCATGGATATCGGGAGACCCAGTACTTC.

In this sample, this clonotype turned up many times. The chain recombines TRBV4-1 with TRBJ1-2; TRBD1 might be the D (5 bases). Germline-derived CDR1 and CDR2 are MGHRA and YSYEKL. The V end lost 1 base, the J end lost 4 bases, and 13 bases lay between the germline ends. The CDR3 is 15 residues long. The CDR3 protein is CASSQGPGTGYGYTF. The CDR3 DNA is TGCGCCAGCAGCCAAGGACCGGGGACGGGCTATGGCTACACCTTC.

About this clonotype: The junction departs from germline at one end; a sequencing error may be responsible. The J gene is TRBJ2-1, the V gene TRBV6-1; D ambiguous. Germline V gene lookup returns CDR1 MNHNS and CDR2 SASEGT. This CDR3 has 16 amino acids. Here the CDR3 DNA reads TGCGCCAGCAGTGGACCCCTTTTTCGCTCCTACAATGAGCAGTTCTTC. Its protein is CASSGPLFRSYNEQFF.

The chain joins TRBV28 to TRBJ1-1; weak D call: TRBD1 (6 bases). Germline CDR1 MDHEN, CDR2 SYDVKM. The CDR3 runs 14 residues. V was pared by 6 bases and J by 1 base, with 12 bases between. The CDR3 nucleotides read TGTGCCAGCAGGGGGGGGGCAGAGAACACTGAAGCTTTCTTT. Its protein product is CASRGGAENTEAFF.

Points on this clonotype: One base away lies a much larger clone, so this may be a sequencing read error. The CDR3 loop reads CSARWDRAEKPFF. The CDR3 coding sequence is TGCAGTGCTAGATGGGACAGGGCTGAAAAACCGTTTTTT. This rearrangement joins TRBV20-1 to TRBJ1-4, with 9 bases fitting TRBD1. Germline CDR1 reads DFQATT; CDR2 reads SNEGSKA (reference sequence). The CDR3 sequence is 13 residues long.

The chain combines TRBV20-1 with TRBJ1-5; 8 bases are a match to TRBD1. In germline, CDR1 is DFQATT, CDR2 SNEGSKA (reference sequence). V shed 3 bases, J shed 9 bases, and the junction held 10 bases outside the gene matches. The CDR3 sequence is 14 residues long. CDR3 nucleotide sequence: TGCAGTGCTAGCCTGGACAGGGCTGGTCGGCCCCAGCATTTT. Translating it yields CSASLDRAGRPQHF.

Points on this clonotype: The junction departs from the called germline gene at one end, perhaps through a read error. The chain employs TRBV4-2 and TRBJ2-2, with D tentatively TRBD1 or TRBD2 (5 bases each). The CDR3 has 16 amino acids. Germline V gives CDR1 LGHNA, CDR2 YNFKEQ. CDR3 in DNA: TGTGCCAGCAGTCAAGTACAGGCCAGTGACACCGGGGAGCTGCTTTTT. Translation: CASSQVQASDTGELLF.

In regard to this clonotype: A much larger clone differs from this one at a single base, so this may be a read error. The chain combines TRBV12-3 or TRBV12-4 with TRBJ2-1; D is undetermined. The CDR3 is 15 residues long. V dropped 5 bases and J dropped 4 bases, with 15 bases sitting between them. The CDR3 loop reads CASSLQRRSYNEQFF. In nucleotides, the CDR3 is TGTGCCAGCAGTCTACAGCGAAGATCTTACAATGAGCAGTTCTTC.

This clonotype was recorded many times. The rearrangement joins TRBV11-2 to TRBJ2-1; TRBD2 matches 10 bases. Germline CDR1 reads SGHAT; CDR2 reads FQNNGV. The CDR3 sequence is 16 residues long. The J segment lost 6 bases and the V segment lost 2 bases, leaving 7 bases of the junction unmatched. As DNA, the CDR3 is TGTGCCAGCAGCTTACGGCTAGCGGGAGCCCCCAATGAGCAGTTCTTC. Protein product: CASSLRLAGAPNEQFF.

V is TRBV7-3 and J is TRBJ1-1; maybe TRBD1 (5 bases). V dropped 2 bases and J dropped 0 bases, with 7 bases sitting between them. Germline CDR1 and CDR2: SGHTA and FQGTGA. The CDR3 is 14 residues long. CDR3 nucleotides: TGTGCCAGCAGCTTAGGGGGGTTGAACACTGAAGCTTTCTTT. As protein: CASSLGGLNTEAFF.